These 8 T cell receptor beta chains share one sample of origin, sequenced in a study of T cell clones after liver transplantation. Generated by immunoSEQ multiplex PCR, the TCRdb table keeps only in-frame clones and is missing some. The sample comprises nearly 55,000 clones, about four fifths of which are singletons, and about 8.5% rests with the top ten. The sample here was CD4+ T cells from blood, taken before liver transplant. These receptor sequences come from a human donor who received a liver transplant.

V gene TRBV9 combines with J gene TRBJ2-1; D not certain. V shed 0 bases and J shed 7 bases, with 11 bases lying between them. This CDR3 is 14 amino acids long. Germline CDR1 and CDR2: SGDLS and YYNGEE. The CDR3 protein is CASSVDPLTNEQFF. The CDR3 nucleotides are TGTGCCAGCAGCGTAGACCCTTTGACTAATGAGCAGTTCTTC.

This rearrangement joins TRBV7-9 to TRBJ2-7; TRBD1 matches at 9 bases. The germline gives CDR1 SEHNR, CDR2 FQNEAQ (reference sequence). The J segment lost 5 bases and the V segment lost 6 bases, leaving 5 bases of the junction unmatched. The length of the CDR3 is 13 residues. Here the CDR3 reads CASSRDRVHEQYF. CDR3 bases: TGTGCCAGCAGTCGGGACAGGGTCCACGAGCAGTACTTC.

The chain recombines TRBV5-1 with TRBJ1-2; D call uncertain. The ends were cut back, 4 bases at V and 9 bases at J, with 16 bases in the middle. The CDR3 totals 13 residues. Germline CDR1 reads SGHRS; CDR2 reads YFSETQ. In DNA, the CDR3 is TGCGCCAGCAGCGCCGGCGATTCCGGTAGCTACACCTTC. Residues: CASSAGDSGSYTF. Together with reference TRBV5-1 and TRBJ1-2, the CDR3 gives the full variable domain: KAGVTQTPRYLIKTRGQQVTLSCSPISGHRSVSWYQQTPGQGLQFLFEYFSETQRNKGNFPGRFSGRQFSNSRSEMNVSTLELGDSALYLCASSAGDSGSYTFGSGTRLTVV.

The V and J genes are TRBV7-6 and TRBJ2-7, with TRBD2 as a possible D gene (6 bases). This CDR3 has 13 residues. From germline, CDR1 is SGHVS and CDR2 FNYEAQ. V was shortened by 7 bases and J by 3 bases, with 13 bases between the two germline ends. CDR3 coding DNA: TGTGCCAGCACCCCCCCGGGGGTCTACGAGCAGTACTTC. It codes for CASTPPGVYEQYF.

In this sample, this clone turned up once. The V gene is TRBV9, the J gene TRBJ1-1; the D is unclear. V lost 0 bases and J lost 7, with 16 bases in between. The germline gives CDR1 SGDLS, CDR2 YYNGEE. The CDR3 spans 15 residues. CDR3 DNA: TGTGCCAGCAGCGTAGGTTTTGGGAGGTTAGGTGAAGCTTTCTTT. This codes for CASSVGFGRLGEAFF.

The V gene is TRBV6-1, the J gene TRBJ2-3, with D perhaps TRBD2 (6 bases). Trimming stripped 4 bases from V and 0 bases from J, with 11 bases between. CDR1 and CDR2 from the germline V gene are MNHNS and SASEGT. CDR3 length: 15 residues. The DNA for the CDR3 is TGTGCCAGCAGTGGGGGGGTTTCTAGCACAGATACGCAGTATTTT. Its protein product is CASSGGVSSTDTQYF.

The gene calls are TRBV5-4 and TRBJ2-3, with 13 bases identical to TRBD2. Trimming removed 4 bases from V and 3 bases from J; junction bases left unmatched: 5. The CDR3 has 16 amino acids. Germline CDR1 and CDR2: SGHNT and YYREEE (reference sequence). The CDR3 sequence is CASSLRTSGRTDTQYF. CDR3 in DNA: TGTGCCAGCAGCCTCCGGACTAGCGGGAGAACAGATACGCAGTATTTT.

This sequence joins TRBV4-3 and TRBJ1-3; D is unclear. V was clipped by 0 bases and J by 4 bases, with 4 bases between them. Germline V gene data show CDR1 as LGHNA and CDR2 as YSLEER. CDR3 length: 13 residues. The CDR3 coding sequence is TGCGCCAGCAGCCAAGATCGAGGAAACACCATATATTTT. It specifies CASSQDRGNTIYF.